Each of the 19 T cell receptor beta chains below was sequenced from the same sample in a study of cytomegalovirus exposure and HLA in healthy donors. The PCR had 60 Vbeta and 13 Jbeta primers. Method: immunoSEQ multiplex PCR; TCRdb's copy keeps in-frame clones and lacks some. The table has more than 150,000 clones, over 75% seen once. Sequenced: PBMCs. These receptors originate from a girl less than two years old in good health and CMV-seronegative.

The gene calls are TRBV6-1 and TRBJ2-7; possible D gene TRBD2, 5 bases. The CDR3 length is 14 residues. Germline CDR1 MNHNS, CDR2 SASEGT. Trimming stripped 0 bases from V and 6 bases from J, with 12 bases between. CDR3 sequence (DNA): TGTGCCAGCAGTGAAGCAGGGAGAAGCCCCGAGCAGTACTTC. Protein: CASSEAGRSPEQYF.

The chain combines TRBV7-3 with TRBJ2-2, with 8 bases lining up with TRBD2. V shed 1 base and J 5 bases; nucleotides not matched to a gene: 9. The CDR3 is 17 amino acids. Germline lookup yields CDR1 SGHTA and CDR2 FQGTGA. The CDR3 bases are TGTGCCAGCAGCTTAAGCCCAGGAGCGGGAGTTACCGGGGAGCTGTTTTTT. It specifies CASSLSPGAGVTGELFF.

This rearrangement joins TRBV18 to TRBJ2-7; D is perhaps TRBD1 (6 bases). This CDR3 has 14 residues. CDR1 is KGHSH, CDR2 LQKENI, per germline. Trimming stripped 2 bases from V and 4 bases from J, with 12 bases between. CDR3 protein: CASSPIGRGYEQYF. The DNA of the CDR3 is TGTGCCAGCTCACCAATCGGCAGGGGTTACGAGCAGTACTTC.

The V gene is TRBV9, the J gene TRBJ1-2; D uncertain. V was cut by 6 bases and J by 7 bases, with 19 bases left in between. The germline V gene has CDR1 SGDLS and CDR2 YYNGEE. The length of the CDR3 is 14 residues. CDR3 coding DNA: TGTGCCAGCACCGTGGATCCCCGGTCGGGTGGCTACACCTTC. Residues: CASTVDPRSGGYTF. The variable domain in full, with the rest retrieved from reference TRBV9 and TRBJ1-2, is DSGVTQTPKHLITATGQRVTLRCSPRSGDLSVYWYQQSLDQGLQFLIQYYNGEERAKGNILERFSAQQFPDLHSELNLSSLELGDSALYFCASTVDPRSGGYTFGSGTRLTVV.

This clone was recorded a few times. The chain recombines TRBV27 with TRBJ2-3; no reliable D call. Germline V lookup: CDR1 MNHEY, CDR2 SMNVEV (reference sequence). The length of the CDR3 is 16 residues. Trimming left V 3 bases short and J 3 bases short, with 16 bases between. CDR3 residues: CASSFRWATRTDTQYF. The CDR3 DNA sequence: TGTGCCAGCAGTTTCCGGTGGGCTACGAGAACAGATACGCAGTATTTT.

This clone was detected only a few times. The chain combines TRBV6-5 with TRBJ2-5, with TRBD2 matching over 8 bases. The CDR3 contains 15 residues. Trimming removed 6 bases from V and 4 bases from J; junction bases left unmatched: 10. Germline V gene data show CDR1 as MNHEY and CDR2 as SVGAGI. This CDR3 reads CASSSRRGAPETQYF. The CDR3 nucleotides are TGTGCCAGCAGCTCGCGGCGGGGGGCCCCAGAGACCCAGTACTTC.

This clone was seen just once. The V and J genes are TRBV4-1 and TRBJ1-5, with 7 bases fitting TRBD1. J gave up 3 bases and V 1 base, and 6 bases lay outside the gene matches. Germline loops: CDR1 MGHRA, CDR2 YSYEKL. The CDR3 extends over 16 amino acids. CDR3 sequence reads: CASSQGVQGVNQPQHF. The CDR3 region has the DNA TGCGCCAGCAGCCAAGGGGTTCAGGGGGTCAATCAGCCCCAGCATTTT.

V is TRBV7-9 and J is TRBJ2-5; 8 nucleotides line up with TRBD1. Germline-derived CDR1 and CDR2 are SEHNR and FQNEAQ (reference sequence). There are 16 residues in the CDR3. With 0 bases clipped from V and 2 bases from J, the junction kept 5 bases outside the gene matches. In DNA form, the CDR3 reads TGTGCCAGCAGCTTAGCGGACAGGGTAGGACAAGAGACCCAGTACTTC. Its translation is CASSLADRVGQETQYF.

This clone has just one count. The V gene is TRBV27, the J gene TRBJ2-3, with 7 bases matching TRBD2. J gave up 2 bases and V 1 base, and 6 bases lay outside the gene matches. The CDR3 covers 16 residues. CDR1 is MNHEY, CDR2 SMNVEV, per germline (reference sequence). The CDR3 sequence is CASSLLASGYTDTQYF. Here the CDR3 DNA reads TGTGCCAGCAGTTTATTGGCTAGCGGCTACACAGATACGCAGTATTTT.

This chain connects TRBV9 to TRBJ2-1; 9 bases match TRBD2. The J segment lost 4 bases and the V segment lost 0 bases, leaving 5 bases of the junction unmatched. CDR3 length equals 16 residues. The germline V gene encodes CDR1 SGDLS and CDR2 YYNGEE. The CDR3 DNA is TGTGCCAGCAGCGTAGTCTCGGCGGGGGGGTACAATGAGCAGTTCTTC. This codes for CASSVVSAGGYNEQFF.

The rearrangement uses TRBV6-5 and TRBJ1-3, with D perhaps TRBD1 (5 bases). The CDR3 runs to 15 residues. V lost 7 bases to trimming and J lost 2 bases, with 15 bases between them. The germline V gene encodes CDR1 MNHEY and CDR2 SVGAGI. The CDR3 is CASTSRGIPGNTIYF. The CDR3, as DNA: TGTGCCAGCACCTCCCGGGGGATCCCTGGAAACACCATATATTTT.

The chain combines TRBV19 with TRBJ1-2; maybe TRBD1 (5 bases). Per the germline V gene, CDR1 is LNHDA and CDR2 is SQIVND (reference sequence). The CDR3 totals 10 residues. Trimming removed 7 bases at V and 5 bases at J, with 5 bases between. The CDR3 loop is CASKGYGYTF. The CDR3 DNA is TGTGCCAGTAAGGGGTATGGCTACACCTTC.

The chain has TRBV27 and TRBJ1-6, with a weak D call TRBD1 (6 bases). CDR1 and CDR2 (germline): MNHEY, SMNVEV (reference sequence). V gave up 5 bases and J gave up 0 bases, with 14 bases separating them. The CDR3 consists of 17 residues. The DNA for the CDR3 is TGTGCCAGCAGTCTGCGACAGGCCAGCTCCTATAATTCACCCCTCCACTTT. Its protein is CASSLRQASSYNSPLHF.

This chain joins TRBV5-4 and TRBJ2-3; weak D call: TRBD2 (6 bases). The ends were cut back, 4 bases at V and 2 bases at J, with 8 bases in the middle. The CDR3 runs 13 residues. From germline, CDR1 is SGHNT and CDR2 YYREEE (reference sequence). CDR3 loop: CASSADYTDTQYF. The CDR3 coding sequence is TGTGCCAGCAGCGCGGACTACACAGATACGCAGTATTTT.

V is TRBV11-2 and J is TRBJ1-6; D uncertain. Germline values: CDR1 SGHAT, CDR2 FQNNGV. The V end lost 1 base, the J end lost 15 bases, and 7 bases lay between the germline ends. The CDR3 is made up of 11 amino acids. Here the CDR3 reads CASSLGSFLHF. The CDR3 nucleotides read TGTGCCAGCAGCTTAGGGAGCTTCCTCCACTTT.

This clone was observed a handful of times. The chain employs TRBV9 and TRBJ2-2; 10 positions agree with TRBD2. Trimming cost V 3 bases and J 2 bases; bases outside gene matches: 10. Germline CDR1 and CDR2: SGDLS and YYNGEE. CDR3 length equals 18 residues. The CDR3 nucleotides read TGTGCCAGCAGCGACTCACTAGCGGGATTTGCCAACACCGGGGAGCTGTTTTTT. Translation: CASSDSLAGFANTGELFF.

This chain uses TRBV2 with TRBJ1-3; TRBD1 aligns across 8 bases. The CDR3 covers 15 residues. V was clipped by 2 bases and J by 4 bases; unmatched bases: 4. Germline loops: CDR1 SNHLY, CDR2 FYNNEI. Here the CDR3 reads CASSEQGARGNTIYF. CDR3 bases: TGTGCCAGCAGTGAACAGGGGGCGCGGGGAAACACCATATATTTT.

V and J are TRBV10-3 and TRBJ2-1; TRBD1 agrees at 9 bases. The V and J ends lost 5 bases and 7 bases, in that order; junction bases with no gene match: 6. The CDR3 consists of 14 residues. Per germline, CDR1 ENHRY and CDR2 SYGVKD. CDR3 nucleotide sequence: TGTGCCATCAGTTCGGGACAGGGACTGAATGAGCAGTTCTTC. It yields the protein CAISSGQGLNEQFF.

This clone showed up just once. This chain connects TRBV6-1 to TRBJ1-1; 7 nucleotides match TRBD1. Germline values: CDR1 MNHNS, CDR2 SASEGT. This CDR3 is built from 14 residues. V was pared by 6 bases and J by 11 bases, with 15 bases of the junction left unmatched. CDR3 nucleotide sequence: TGTGCCAGCAGCCCGTGGACGGCCCCAGGGGGGGCTTTCTTT. As protein: CASSPWTAPGGAFF.